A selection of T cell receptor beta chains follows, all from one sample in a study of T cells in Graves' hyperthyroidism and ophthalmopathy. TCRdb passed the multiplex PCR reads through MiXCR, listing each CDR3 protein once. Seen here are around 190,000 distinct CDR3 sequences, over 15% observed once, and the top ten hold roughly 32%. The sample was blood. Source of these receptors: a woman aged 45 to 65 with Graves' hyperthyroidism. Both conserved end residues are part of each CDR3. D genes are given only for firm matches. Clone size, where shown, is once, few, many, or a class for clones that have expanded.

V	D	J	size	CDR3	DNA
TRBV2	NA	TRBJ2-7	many	CASSERPYEQYF	TGTGCCAGCAGTGAAAGACCCTACGAGCAGTACTTC
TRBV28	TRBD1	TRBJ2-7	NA	CASSTDRGLSPGYEQYF	TGTGCCAGCAGCACGGACAGGGGGCTATCACCCGGCTACGAGCAGTACTTC
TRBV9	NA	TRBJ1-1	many	CASSLNTEAGF	TGTGCCAGCAGCTTGAACACAGAGGCGGGCTTT
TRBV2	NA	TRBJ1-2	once	CASDDYGYTF	TGTGCCAGCGACGACTATGGCTACACCTTC
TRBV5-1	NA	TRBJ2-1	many	CASSPPLSYNEQFF	TGCGCCAGCAGCCCCCCCCTCTCCTACAATGAGCAGTTCTTC
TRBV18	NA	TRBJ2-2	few	CASSPFGTPGTGELFF	TGTGCCAGCTCACCATTCGGGACCCCTGGCACCGGGGAGCTGTTTTTT
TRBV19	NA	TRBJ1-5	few	CASSILGQGNQPQHF	TGTGCCAGTAGTATACTAGGTCAGGGCAATCAGCCCCAGCATTTT
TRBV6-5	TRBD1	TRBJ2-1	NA	CASSSQDRGLIDEQFF	TGTGCCAGCAGTTCCCAGGACAGGGGTCTGATCGATGAGCAGTTCTTC
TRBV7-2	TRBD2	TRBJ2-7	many	CASTDPVGGSSYEQYF	TGTGCCAGCACCGACCCTGTGGGGGGGAGCTCCTACGAGCAGTACTTC
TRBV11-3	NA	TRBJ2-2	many	CASQSRAGTGELFF	TGTGCCAGCCAATCGAGGGCGGGCACCGGGGAGCTGTTTTTT
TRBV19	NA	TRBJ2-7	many	CASLKGRTYEQYF	TGTGCCAGCCTTAAGGGGAGAACCTACGAGCAGTACTTC
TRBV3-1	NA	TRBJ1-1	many	CASSQGRVRQEAFF	TGTGCCAGCAGCCAAGGGCGTGTGAGGCAGGAAGCTTTCTTT
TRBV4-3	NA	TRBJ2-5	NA	CASSSHRDYQETQYF	TGCGCCAGCAGCTCCCACAGGGACTACCAAGAGACCCAGTACTTC
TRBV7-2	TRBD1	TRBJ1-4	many	CASSFGQGQEKLFF	TGTGCCAGCAGCTTTGGACAGGGCCAGGAAAAACTGTTTTTT
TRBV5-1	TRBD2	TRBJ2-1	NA	CASSLLASGTGSYEQFF	TGCGCCAGCAGCTTGTTGGCTAGCGGGACTGGTTCGTATGAGCAGTTCTTC
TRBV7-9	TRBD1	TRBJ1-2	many	CASSHQGAGYTF	TGTGCCAGCAGCCATCAGGGGGCTGGCTACACCTTC
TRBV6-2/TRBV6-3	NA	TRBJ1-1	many	CASSRDEITEAFF	TGTGCCAGCAGTCGGGACGAAATCACTGAAGCTTTCTTT
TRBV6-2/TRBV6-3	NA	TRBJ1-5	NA	CASSRSEGRSQPQHF	TGTGCCAGCAGCCGTTCAGAGGGCCGAAGTCAGCCCCAGCATTTT
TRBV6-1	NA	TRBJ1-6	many	CASRASSYNSPLHF	TGTGCCAGCAGGGCTAGCTCCTATAATTCACCCCTCCACTTT
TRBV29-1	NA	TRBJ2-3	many	CSVEEEPFSTQYF	TGCAGCGTTGAAGAAGAACCCTTTAGCACGCAGTATTTT
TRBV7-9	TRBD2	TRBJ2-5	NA	CASSQGLAGEETQYF	TGTGCCAGCAGCCAGGGACTAGCGGGGGAAGAGACCCAGTACTTC
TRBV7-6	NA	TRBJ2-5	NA	CASSSGPGGRETQYF	TGTGCCAGCAGCTCCGGGCCGGGTGGGAGGGAGACCCAGTACTTC
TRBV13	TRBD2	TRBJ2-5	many	CASSSRGGRETQYF	TGTGCCAGCAGCTCCCGGGGGGGCCGAGAGACCCAGTACTTC
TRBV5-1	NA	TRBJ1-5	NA	CASSLGVINNQPQHF	TGCGCCAGCAGCTTGGGGGTGATAAACAATCAGCCCCAGCATTTT
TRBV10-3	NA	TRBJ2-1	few	CAISGGNNEQFF	TGTGCCATCAGTGGAGGAAACAATGAGCAGTTCTTC
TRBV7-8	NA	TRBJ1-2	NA	CASSLQGHRYTF	TGTGCCAGCAGCTTACAGGGGCATCGCTACACCTTC
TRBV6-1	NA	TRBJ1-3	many	CASSKNRQFSRGALRNTIYF	TGTGCCAGCAGTAAGAACCGTCAGTTTTCGAGAGGGGCACTTAGGAACACCATATATTTT
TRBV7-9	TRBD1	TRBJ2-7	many	CASSFKGAGYEQYF	TGTGCCAGCAGCTTTAAGGGGGCGGGTTACGAGCAGTACTTC
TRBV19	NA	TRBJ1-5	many	CASSIAQSGTRPQHF	TGTGCCAGTAGTATAGCACAGTCGGGTACTCGGCCCCAGCATTTT
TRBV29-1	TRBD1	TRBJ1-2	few	CSVLSQGAGYGYTF	TGCAGCGTCTTGTCACAGGGGGCTGGGTATGGCTACACCTTC
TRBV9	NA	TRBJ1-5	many	CASSRGQYSNQPQHF	TGTGCCAGCAGCCGCGGGCAGTATAGCAATCAGCCCCAGCATTTT
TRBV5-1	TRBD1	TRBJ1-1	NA	CASSVGRDSQNTEAFF	TGCGCCAGCAGCGTCGGACGGGACAGCCAAAACACTGAAGCTTTCTTT